The 9 T cell receptor beta chains below come from one sample, sequenced in a study of blood T cell repertoires in COVID-19. Assay used: immunoSEQ multiplex PCR; TCRdb lists only in-frame clones, some missing. The sample yields approximately 100,000 clones, roughly four fifths seen once. The sequenced sample was peripheral blood. These receptors came from a man aged 70 or older with acute or convalescent COVID-19.

The V and J genes are TRBV25-1 and TRBJ2-5; 7 bases match TRBD2. Germline values: CDR1 MGHDK, CDR2 SYGVNS. CDR3 length: 17 residues. Unmatched junction bases numbered 14, after V lost 5 bases and J lost 2 bases. CDR3 DNA: TGTGCCAGCAGTCAGGCCCAAGCTAGCGGAATGCAAGAGACCCAGTACTTC. Translated: CASSQAQASGMQETQYF.

This clone was counted a few times. CDR3 bases: TGTGCCAGCAGCGCCCCCGGGACTAGCGGGCAAGAGACCCAGTACTTC. Protein product: CASSAPGTSGQETQYF. J is TRBJ2-5 and V is TRBV9; 12 bases are shared with TRBD2. The germline V gene encodes CDR1 SGDLS and CDR2 YYNGEE. The CDR3 length is 16 residues. With V trimmed by 3 bases and J by 2 bases, 5 bases remained unmatched.

The chain is built from TRBV7-3 and TRBJ2-3; the D is unclear. This CDR3 has 14 residues. The V end lost 4 bases, the J end lost 0 bases, and 8 bases lay between the germline ends. Germline CDR1 reads SGHTA; CDR2 reads FQGTGA. The CDR3 here is CASSSYLSTDTQYF. As DNA, the CDR3 is TGTGCCAGCAGCTCCTACCTCAGCACAGATACGCAGTATTTT.

This chain links TRBV7-2 with TRBJ2-1; 9 positions match TRBD2. The CDR3 sequence is 13 residues long. Germline V CDR1 and CDR2: SGHTA, FQGNSA. The V and J ends lost 5 bases and 14 bases, in that order; junction bases with no gene match: 10. The chain's CDR3 is CASSVDGGRAEFF. CDR3 coding DNA: TGTGCCAGCAGCGTAGACGGCGGGAGGGCCGAGTTCTTC.

The chain is built from TRBV5-1 and TRBJ2-5, with a weak D call TRBD2 (5 bases). CDR3 length equals 14 residues. V dropped 1 base and J dropped 10 bases, with 17 bases sitting between them. Germline lookup yields CDR1 SGHRS and CDR2 YFSETQ. In DNA, the CDR3 is TGCGCCAGCAGCTTGAGTCAGAATAGAGCGGACCAGTACTTC. It encodes CASSLSQNRADQYF.

The rearrangement links TRBV19 to TRBJ2-1, with 8 bases matching TRBD2. Trimming cost V 7 bases and J 2 bases; bases outside gene matches: 4. CDR1 LNHDA and CDR2 SQIVND come from the germline V gene (reference sequence). The CDR3 extends over 14 amino acids. The CDR3 nucleotides are TGTGCCAGTAACCCCGGGGGGGCCTACAATGAGCAGTTCTTC. Translated, it gives CASNPGGAYNEQFF.

This sequence joins TRBV6-6 and TRBJ2-3; possibly TRBD1 for D (5 bases). The V gene's germline CDR1 is MNHNY and CDR2 SVGAGI (reference sequence). Trimming stripped 0 bases from V and 6 bases from J, with 16 bases between. The CDR3 has 16 residues. The CDR3 coding sequence is TGTGCCAGCAGTTACTCGATTTTACAGGTTACGGATACGCAGTATTTT. It specifies CASSYSILQVTDTQYF.

The V call is TRBV18, the J call TRBJ2-1; TRBD2 matches at 8 bases. The CDR3 has 15 residues. J was trimmed by 5 bases and V by 4 bases; bases with no gene match: 7. Germline V CDR1 and CDR2: KGHSH, LQKENI. The CDR3 nucleotides are TGTGCCAGCTCACAGGGTAGCGGGACTAACAATGAGCAGTTCTTC. Its protein product is CASSQGSGTNNEQFF. Full variable domain (remainder filled in from reference TRBV18 and TRBJ2-1): NAGVMQNPRHLVRRRGQEARLRCSPMKGHSHVYWYRQLPEEGLKFMVYLQKENIIDESGMPKERFSAEFPKEGPSILRIQQVVRGDSAAYFCASSQGSGTNNEQFFGPGTRLTVL.

This clone was observed a few times. The DNA of the CDR3 is TGTGCCAGCAGCATACAGGGGGGACAGCCCCAGCATTTT. Translating it yields CASSIQGGQPQHF. The chain couples TRBV7-2 to TRBJ1-5; TRBD1 aligns across 8 bases. This CDR3 region has 13 residues. In germline, CDR1 is SGHTA, CDR2 FQGNSA. The junction had 4 bases not matched to a gene; V was cut back by 5 bases and J by 7 bases.